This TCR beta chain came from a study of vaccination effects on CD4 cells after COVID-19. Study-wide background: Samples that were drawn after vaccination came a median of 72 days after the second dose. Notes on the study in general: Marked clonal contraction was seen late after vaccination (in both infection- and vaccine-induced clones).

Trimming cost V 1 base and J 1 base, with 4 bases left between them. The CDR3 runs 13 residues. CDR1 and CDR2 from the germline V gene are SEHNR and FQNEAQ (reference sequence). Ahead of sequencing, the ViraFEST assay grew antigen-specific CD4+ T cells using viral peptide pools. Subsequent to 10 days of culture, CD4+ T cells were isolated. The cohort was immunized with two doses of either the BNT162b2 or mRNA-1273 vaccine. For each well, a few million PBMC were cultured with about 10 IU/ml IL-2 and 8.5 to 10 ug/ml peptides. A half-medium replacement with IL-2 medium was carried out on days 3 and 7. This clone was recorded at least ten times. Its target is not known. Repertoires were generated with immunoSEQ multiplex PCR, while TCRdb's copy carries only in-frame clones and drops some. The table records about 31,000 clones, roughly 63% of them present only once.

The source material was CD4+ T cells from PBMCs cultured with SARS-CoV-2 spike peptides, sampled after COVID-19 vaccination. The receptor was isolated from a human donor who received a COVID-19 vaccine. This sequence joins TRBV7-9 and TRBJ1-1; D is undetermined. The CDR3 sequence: CASSLVGNTEAFF. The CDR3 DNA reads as TGTGCCAGCAGCTTAGTAGGGAACACTGAAGCTTTCTTT.